This T cell receptor beta chain emerged from a study of neoadjuvant nivolumab and ipilimumab in lung cancer. Study-wide points: TCR receptors were sequenced in few samples.

V lost 0 bases and J lost 2, with 5 bases in between. CDR3 size: 14 residues. Germline CDR1 is GTSNPN and CDR2 is SVGIG (reference sequence). On this clone itself: Its antigen remains unknown.

TCRdb's copy holds only in-frame clones and misses some; the assay was immunoSEQ multiplex PCR. The sample yields under 15,000 clones, 95% seen once. Sequenced here: peripheral blood, sampled after neoadjuvant nivolumab, alone or with ipilimumab, at or shortly before surgery. This chain links TRBV30 with TRBJ2-6; D ambiguous. The origin of this receptor is an adult with non-small cell lung cancer. The CDR3 DNA reads TGTGCCTGGAGTGTATCCCCTGGGGCCAACGTCCTGACTTTC. This encodes CAWSVSPGANVLTF.